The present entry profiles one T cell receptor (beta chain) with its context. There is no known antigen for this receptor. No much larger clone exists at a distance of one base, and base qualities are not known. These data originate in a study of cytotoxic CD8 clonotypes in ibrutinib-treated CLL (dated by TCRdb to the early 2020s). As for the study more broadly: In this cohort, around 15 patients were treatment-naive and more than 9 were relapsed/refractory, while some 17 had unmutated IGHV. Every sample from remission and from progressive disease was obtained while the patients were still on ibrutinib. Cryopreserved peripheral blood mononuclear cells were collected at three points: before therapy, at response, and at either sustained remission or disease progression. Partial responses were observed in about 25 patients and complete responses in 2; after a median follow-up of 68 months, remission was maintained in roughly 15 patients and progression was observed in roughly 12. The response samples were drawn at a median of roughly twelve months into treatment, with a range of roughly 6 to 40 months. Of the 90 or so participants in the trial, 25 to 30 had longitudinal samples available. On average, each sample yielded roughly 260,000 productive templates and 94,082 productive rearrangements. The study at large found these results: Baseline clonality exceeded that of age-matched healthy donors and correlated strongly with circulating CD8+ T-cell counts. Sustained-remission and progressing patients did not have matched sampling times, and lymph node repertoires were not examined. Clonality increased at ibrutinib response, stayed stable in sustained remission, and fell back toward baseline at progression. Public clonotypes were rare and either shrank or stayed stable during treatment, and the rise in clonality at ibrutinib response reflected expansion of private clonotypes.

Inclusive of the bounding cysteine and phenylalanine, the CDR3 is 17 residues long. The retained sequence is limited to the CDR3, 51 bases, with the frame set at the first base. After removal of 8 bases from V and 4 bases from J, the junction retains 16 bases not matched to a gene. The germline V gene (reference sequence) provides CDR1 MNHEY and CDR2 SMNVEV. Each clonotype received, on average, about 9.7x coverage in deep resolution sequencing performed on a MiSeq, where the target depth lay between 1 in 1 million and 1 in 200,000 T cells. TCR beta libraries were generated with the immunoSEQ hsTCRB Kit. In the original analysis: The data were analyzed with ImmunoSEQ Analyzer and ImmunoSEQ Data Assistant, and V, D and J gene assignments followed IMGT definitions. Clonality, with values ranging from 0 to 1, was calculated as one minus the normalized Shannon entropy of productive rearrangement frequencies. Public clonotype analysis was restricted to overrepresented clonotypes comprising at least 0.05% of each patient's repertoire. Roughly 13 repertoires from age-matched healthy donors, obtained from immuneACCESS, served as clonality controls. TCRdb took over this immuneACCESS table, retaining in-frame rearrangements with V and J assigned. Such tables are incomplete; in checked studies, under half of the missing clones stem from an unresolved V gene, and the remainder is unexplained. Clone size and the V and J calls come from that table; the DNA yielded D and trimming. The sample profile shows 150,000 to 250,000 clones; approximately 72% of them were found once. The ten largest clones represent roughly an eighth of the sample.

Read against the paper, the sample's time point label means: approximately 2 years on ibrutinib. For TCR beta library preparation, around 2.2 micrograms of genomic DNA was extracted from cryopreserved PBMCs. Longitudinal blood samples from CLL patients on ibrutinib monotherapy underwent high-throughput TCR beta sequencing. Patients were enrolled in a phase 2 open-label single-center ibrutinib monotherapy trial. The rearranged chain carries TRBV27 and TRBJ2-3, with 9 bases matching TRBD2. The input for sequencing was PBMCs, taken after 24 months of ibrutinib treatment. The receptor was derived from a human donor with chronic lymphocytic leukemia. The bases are TGTGCCAGCGGAAAAATTTTAGCGGGAGCCTATCCAGATACGCAGTATTTT. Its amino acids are CASGKILAGAYPDTQYF.